These T cell receptor beta chains were read from a single sample in a study of T-cell memory formation after mild COVID-19. TCRdb called the 5' RACE reads again in MiXCR, with one record for every CDR3 protein. The sample has 350,000 to 400,000 distinct CDR3 sequences, around an eighth seen once. The specimen sequenced was PBMCs or a T cell subset sorted from them (not recorded which). Receptors originate from a young man who had mild COVID-19 (a few samples of this study predate the infection). Cell type and time point are not known. CDR3s include the opening cysteine and the closing phenylalanine or tryptophan. The D gene is left open where the match is weak. The size field is filled for only some rows; it gives once, few, many or a size class.

abundance | len | j_gene | v_gene | d_gene | CDR3nt | CDR3aa
few | 15 | TRBJ2-6 | TRBV20-1 | TRBD1 | TGCAGTGCTTATGACAGGGCGGCTGGGGCCAACGTCCTGACTTTC | CSAYDRAAGANVLTF
few | 13 | TRBJ2-7 | TRBV6-1 | NA | TGTGCCAGCAGTGAAGGGTTCCGGGGCGAGCAGTACTTC | CASSEGFRGEQYF
NA | 17 | TRBJ2-2 | TRBV3-1 | TRBD1 | TGTGCCACCGGGACCGGGACAGGGGGCTATTACACCGGGGAGCTGTTTTTT | CATGTGTGGYYTGELFF
once | 14 | TRBJ2-5 | TRBV2 | NA | TGTGCCAGCAGTGAGGGAGCCGCAGCCGGGACCCAGTACTTC | CASSEGAAAGTQYF
few | 16 | TRBJ1-4 | TRBV7-6 | NA | TGTGCCAGCAGCTTAGCGCCGGGCCTTGTTTCGCCAAAACTGTTTTTT | CASSLAPGLVSPKLFF
few | 14 | TRBJ2-7 | TRBV4-1 | NA | TGCGCCAGCAGCCAAGAAGGGGGGGTCCACGAGCAGTACTTC | CASSQEGGVHEQYF
NA | 13 | TRBJ2-7 | TRBV7-9 | NA | TGTGCCAGCAGCGCCGGGCCCCGGGACGAGCAGTACTTC | CASSAGPRDEQYF
few | 12 | TRBJ2-2 | TRBV20-1 | NA | TGCAGTGCTAGATCCAGAACCGGGGAGCTGTTTTTT | CSARSRTGELFF
few | 13 | TRBJ1-5 | TRBV12-5 | NA | TGTGCTAGTGGTTTGGAACAGGGTCAGCCCCAGCATTTT | CASGLEQGQPQHF
NA | 16 | TRBJ2-3 | TRBV7-3 | NA | TGTGCCAGCAGCTTAGCCTTGGCTAGCGAGACAGATACGCAGTATTTT | CASSLALASETDTQYF
few | 14 | TRBJ2-1 | TRBV6-5 | TRBD2 | TGTGCCAGCGGGAGCGGGGGGGCCGTAGATGAGCAGTTCTTC | CASGSGGAVDEQFF
few | 14 | TRBJ1-4 | TRBV6-5 | NA | TGTGCCAGCAGACTCACGAGGTCTAAAGAAAAACTGTTTTTT | CASRLTRSKEKLFF
few | 15 | TRBJ1-6 | TRBV6-5 | NA | TGTGCCAGCACCGCAGCAGGGGATAGGAATTCACCCCTCCACTTT | CASTAAGDRNSPLHF
NA | 16 | TRBJ2-3 | TRBV10-3 | TRBD1 | TGTGCCATCAGTGAGTCGGACAGGGGGCATAGAGATACGCAGTATTTT | CAISESDRGHRDTQYF
NA | 16 | TRBJ2-5 | TRBV2 | NA | TGTGCCAGCAGTGTTGGAGGGGTTGTTGGTAGAGAGACCCAGTACTTC | CASSVGGVVGRETQYF
few | 16 | TRBJ1-2 | TRBV20-1 | TRBD1 | TGCAGTGCTAGAGGGTATGGACAGGGCTCTAACTATGGCTACACCTTC | CSARGYGQGSNYGYTF
NA | 15 | TRBJ1-1 | TRBV5-1 | NA | TGCGCCAGCAGCTTGGACCTGGGGGAGTGGACTGAAGCTTTCTTT | CASSLDLGEWTEAFF
NA | 15 | TRBJ2-5 | TRBV9 | TRBD2 | TGTGCCAGCAGCCCCCGGACTAGAGTGGCAGAGACCCAGTACTTC | CASSPRTRVAETQYF
NA | 15 | TRBJ2-3 | TRBV20-1 | TRBD2 | TGCAGTGCTAGAGCCCGACTAGCGCTCGGAGATACGCAGTATTTT | CSARARLALGDTQYF
many | 14 | TRBJ1-5 | TRBV29-1 | TRBD1 | TGCAGCGTAACAATGGGACAGGCTAATCAGCCCCAGCATTTT | CSVTMGQANQPQHF
few | 13 | TRBJ2-5 | TRBV12-3/TRBV12-4 | TRBD1 | TGTGCCAGCAGGGGGGACAGCCAAGAGACCCAGTACTTC | CASRGDSQETQYF
few | 13 | TRBJ1-2 | TRBV12-3/TRBV12-4 | TRBD1 | TGTGCCAGCCACAGGGGAAGAATATATGGCTACACCTTC | CASHRGRIYGYTF
few | 12 | TRBJ1-2 | TRBV3-1 | NA | TGTGCCAGCAGCCAGGAAGTTAATGGCTACACCTTC | CASSQEVNGYTF
NA | 15 | TRBJ2-1 | TRBV24-1 | NA | TGTGCCACCAGTGGGGGGTCCAGCTCCTACAATGAGCAGTTCTTC | CATSGGSSSYNEQFF
few | 14 | TRBJ1-1 | TRBV7-3 | NA | TGTGCCAGCAGCTTATACGGGGAGCACACTGAAGCTTTCTTT | CASSLYGEHTEAFF
NA | 14 | TRBJ1-4 | TRBV18 | NA | TGTGCCAGCTCAGTGGGGGCCTTTAATGAAAAACTGTTTTTT | CASSVGAFNEKLFF
NA | 16 | TRBJ2-1 | TRBV15 | NA | TGTGCCACCAGTGGGGGTAGTTTTGAAGCCTACAATGAGCAGTTCTTC | CATSGGSFEAYNEQFF
NA | 19 | TRBJ1-1 | TRBV5-1 | TRBD1 | TGCGCCAGCAGAACCCTCCCCGGGACAGGGGGCGCCAGGGACACTGAAGCTTTCTTT | CASRTLPGTGGARDTEAFF
few | 14 | TRBJ2-1 | TRBV7-2 | TRBD2 | TGTGCCAGCAGCATCGGGACTAGGGGAAATGAGCAGTTCTTC | CASSIGTRGNEQFF
few | 14 | TRBJ2-5 | TRBV4-1 | NA | TGCGCCAGCAGCCAAGGCCCAGGGAAAGAGACCCAGTACTTC | CASSQGPGKETQYF
few | 16 | TRBJ2-5 | TRBV7-9 | TRBD2 | TGTGCCAGCAGCCCCCGCGGGGGGGCAGGTAAAGAGACCCAGTACTTC | CASSPRGGAGKETQYF
few | 17 | TRBJ2-5 | TRBV7-2 | TRBD2 | TGTGCCAGCAGCTATAGCCGGGGACTAGCGGGGGGAGAGACCCAGTACTTC | CASSYSRGLAGGETQYF
few | 15 | TRBJ1-4 | TRBV5-1 | TRBD1 | TGCGCCAGCAGCGGCGAGGGGACAGGAAATGAAAAACTGTTTTTT | CASSGEGTGNEKLFF
NA | 15 | TRBJ2-7 | TRBV11-2 | NA | TGTGCCAGCAGCTTAGGCGGGGACAGTCCCTACGAGCAGTACTTC | CASSLGGDSPYEQYF
few | 14 | TRBJ2-2 | TRBV2 | TRBD1 | TGTGCCAGCATTGGGACAGTTAACACCGGGGAGCTGTTTTTT | CASIGTVNTGELFF
NA | 14 | TRBJ2-7 | TRBV5-1 | NA | TGCGCCAGCAGCCTGGACACCCGGAGCTACGAGCAGTACTTC | CASSLDTRSYEQYF
few | 15 | TRBJ2-5 | TRBV5-1 | TRBD2 | TGCGCCAGCAGCTTGCGGGGGGGAAGGCAAGAGACCCAGTACTTC | CASSLRGGRQETQYF
few | 18 | TRBJ2-2 | TRBV10-1 | NA | TGCGCCACCCCATTTCGGGACTCCTGTTTTGTGAACACCGGGGAGCTGTTTTTT | CATPFRDSCFVNTGELFF
many | 14 | TRBJ2-1 | TRBV29-1 | TRBD1 | TGCAGTCTAATAGGGACAGACTCCTACAATGAGCAGTTCTTC | CSLIGTDSYNEQFF
few | 13 | TRBJ2-5 | TRBV4-1 | NA | TGCGCCAGCAGCCAATATAGAAAGGAGACCCAGTACTTC | CASSQYRKETQYF
few | 14 | TRBJ2-5 | TRBV5-4 | NA | TGTGCCAGCAGCTTGGCTCAGACAGAAGAGACCCAGTACTTC | CASSLAQTEETQYF
few | 18 | TRBJ2-5 | TRBV5-5 | TRBD2 | TGTGCCAGCAGCCCGGGGACTAGCGGGGGGCGATCCGGCGAGACCCAGTACTTC | CASSPGTSGGRSGETQYF
few | 14 | TRBJ2-5 | TRBV3-1 | TRBD1 | TGTGCCAGCAGAACGACAGGGGCGCAAGAGACCCAGTACTTC | CASRTTGAQETQYF
few | 17 | TRBJ1-2 | TRBV4-3 | TRBD1 | TGCGCCAGCAGCCAAGTAGGGCCGGGACAGGGGACCTATGGCTACACCTTC | CASSQVGPGQGTYGYTF
NA | 13 | TRBJ1-1 | TRBV29-1 | TRBD1 | TGCAGCGTTGAGGGACAGGGTGGCACTGAAGCTTTCTTT | CSVEGQGGTEAFF
NA | 14 | TRBJ2-3 | TRBV7-2 | NA | TGTGCCGTATCCCGGGACACCAGCACAGATACGCAGTATTTT | CAVSRDTSTDTQYF
few | 16 | TRBJ2-1 | TRBV9 | TRBD2 | TGTGCCAGCAGCTCGCGGACTAGCGGGGCCTACAATGAGCAGTTCTTC | CASSSRTSGAYNEQFF
NA | 16 | TRBJ1-2 | TRBV5-8 | TRBD1 | TGTGCCAGCAGCCGAATACCTCAGGGGGGGGATGATGGCTACACCTTC | CASSRIPQGGDDGYTF
NA | 12 | TRBJ1-5 | TRBV11-2 | NA | TGTGCCAGCAGTGAAGGGTTTCAGCCCCAGCATTTT | CASSEGFQPQHF